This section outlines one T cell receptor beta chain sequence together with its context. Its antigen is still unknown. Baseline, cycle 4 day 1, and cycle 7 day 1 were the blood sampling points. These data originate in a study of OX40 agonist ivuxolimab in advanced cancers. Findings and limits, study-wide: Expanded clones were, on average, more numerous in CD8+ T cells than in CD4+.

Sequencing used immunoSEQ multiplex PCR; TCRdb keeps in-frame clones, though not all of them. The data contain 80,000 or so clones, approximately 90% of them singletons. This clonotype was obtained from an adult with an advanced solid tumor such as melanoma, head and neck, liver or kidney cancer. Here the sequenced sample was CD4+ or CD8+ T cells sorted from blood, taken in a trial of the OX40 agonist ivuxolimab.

CDR3: CASRQRTGYDTEAFF. The CDR3 DNA reads as TGTGCCAGCAGACAACGGACAGGGTATGACACTGAAGCTTTCTTT. This sequence joins TRBV7-2 and TRBJ1-1; 8 positions agree with TRBD1. This CDR3 contains 15 residues. Trimming took 6 bases from V and 3 from J; bases not matched to a gene: 9. Germline assignment: CDR1 SGHTA and CDR2 FQGNSA.